This TCR beta chain was found in a study of a mutant IDH1 vaccine in newly diagnosed glioma. A word on this clone: The antigen remains undetermined.

Produced via immunoSEQ multiplex PCR; TCRdb's table is partial and in-frame only. The repertoire holds 35,000 to 50,000 clones, with around 84% as singletons. The V end lost 8 bases, the J end lost 2 bases, and 9 bases lay between the germline ends. Germline V lookup: CDR1 SNHLY, CDR2 FYNNEI. This CDR3 has 12 amino acids. Indicated time point: week 11, during vaccination. In every dose of vaccine, 300 ug of mutant IDH1 20-mer peptide was given alongside topical imiquimod. The TCR originated in a man aged 35 to 55 with glioma. The sample was PBMCs, taken from a glioma patient whose treatment included an IDH1 peptide vaccine. The chain is built from TRBV2 and TRBJ1-1; D might be TRBD1 (5 bases). CDR3 residues: CASFRVNTEAFF. The CDR3 coding sequence is TGTGCCAGCTTCAGGGTAAACACTGAAGCTTTCTTT.